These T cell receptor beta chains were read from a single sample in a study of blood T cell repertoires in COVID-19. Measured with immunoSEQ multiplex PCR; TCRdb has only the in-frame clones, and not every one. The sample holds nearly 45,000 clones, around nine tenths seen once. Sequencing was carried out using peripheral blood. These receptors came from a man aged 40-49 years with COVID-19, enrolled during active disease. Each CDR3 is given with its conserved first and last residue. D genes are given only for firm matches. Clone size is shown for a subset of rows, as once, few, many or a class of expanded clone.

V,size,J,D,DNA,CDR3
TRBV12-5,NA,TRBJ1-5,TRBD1,TGTGCTAGCGGACAGGGTAATCAGCCCCAGCATTTT,CASGQGNQPQHF
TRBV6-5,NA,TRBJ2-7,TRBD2,TGTGCCAGCACCTGGGGACTAGCGGGGATCTACGAGCAGTACTTC,CASTWGLAGIYEQYF
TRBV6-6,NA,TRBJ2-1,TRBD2,TGTGCCAGCAGCTTAGCGGGAGTGAATGAGCAGTTCTTC,CASSLAGVNEQFF
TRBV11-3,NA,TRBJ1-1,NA,TGTGCCAGCAGCTTAGGGGGAGGTGGCACTGAAGCTTTCTTT,CASSLGGGGTEAFF
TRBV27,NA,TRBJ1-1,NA,TGTGCCAGCAGTTTATTGGCTAACACTGAAGCTTTCTTT,CASSLLANTEAFF
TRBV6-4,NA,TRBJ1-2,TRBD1,TGTGCCAGCAGTCCGACAGGGGGGAACTATGGCTACACCTTC,CASSPTGGNYGYTF
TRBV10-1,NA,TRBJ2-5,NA,TGCGCCAGCAGTGAATATAGGGGTGTCGTAGAGACCCAGTACTTC,CASSEYRGVVETQYF
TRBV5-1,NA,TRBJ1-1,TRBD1,TGCGCCAGCAGCCTAACAGGGGGCGCCGGTGGGGACACTGAAGCTTTCTTT,CASSLTGGAGGDTEAFF
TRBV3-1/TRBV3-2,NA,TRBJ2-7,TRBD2,TGTGCCAGCAGCCAACTAGCGGGGGGACCGGGAGAGCAGTACTTC,CASSQLAGGPGEQYF
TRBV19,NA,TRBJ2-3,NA,TGTGCCAGTAGTCCCAGGGTATACGGTAGGGATACGCAGTATTTT,CASSPRVYGRDTQYF
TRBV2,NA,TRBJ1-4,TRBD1,TGTGCCAGCAGTAATGGACAGGGGGGATTTCGTGAAAAACTGTTTTTT,CASSNGQGGFREKLFF
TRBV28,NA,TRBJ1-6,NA,TGTGCCAGCAGTTCCGAATCGAGCTCCTATAATTCACCCCTCCACTTT,CASSSESSSYNSPLHF
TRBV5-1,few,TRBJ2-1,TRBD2,TGCGCCAGCAGCCGGACTAGCGGGGGCTACAATGAGCAGTTCTTC,CASSRTSGGYNEQFF
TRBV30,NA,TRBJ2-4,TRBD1,TGTGCCTGGAGAAGGGGGCAAGGAAACATTCAGTACTTC,CAWRRGQGNIQYF
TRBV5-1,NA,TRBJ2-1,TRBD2,TGCGCCAGCAGCCGGCAGGTGTCTAGCGGGAGAAATGAGCAGTTCTTC,CASSRQVSSGRNEQFF
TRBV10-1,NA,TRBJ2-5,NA,TGCGCCAGCAGTGAGTCAGTGCGGCGAGGGACCCAGTACTTC,CASSESVRRGTQYF
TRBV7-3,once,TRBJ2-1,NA,TGTGCCAGCAGCCCAGGGACAGGGGTTAGCGGGGGGTACAATGAGCAGTTCTTC,CASSPGTGVSGGYNEQFF
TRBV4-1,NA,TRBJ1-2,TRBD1,TGCGCCAGCAGCCAAGTGGGCTCAGGGGGCAAGTATGGCTACACCTTC,CASSQVGSGGKYGYTF
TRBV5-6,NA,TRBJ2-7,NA,TGTGCCAGCAGGGATCAGGGTTCCAACGAGCAGTACTTC,CASRDQGSNEQYF
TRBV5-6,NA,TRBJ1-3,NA,TGTGCCAGCAGCTTACCAGGGGTCGGAAACACCATATATTTT,CASSLPGVGNTIYF
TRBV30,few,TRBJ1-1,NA,TGTGCCTGGAGTTGGGGAGGGACTGAAGCTTTCTTT,CAWSWGGTEAFF
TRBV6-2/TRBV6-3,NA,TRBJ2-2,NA,TGTGCCAGCAGTTACTCCCGGACCGGGGAGCTGTTTTTT,CASSYSRTGELFF
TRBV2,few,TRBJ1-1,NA,TGTGCCACTCAAGCGTATAAGAACACTGAAGCTTTCTTT,CATQAYKNTEAFF
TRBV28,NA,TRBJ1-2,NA,TGTGCCAGCAGCCCAGGACAGTCGTCCTATGGCTACACCTTC,CASSPGQSSYGYTF
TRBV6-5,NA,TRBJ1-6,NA,TGTGCCAGCAGCCCACTCCCGGTTAATTCACCCCTCCACTTT,CASSPLPVNSPLHF
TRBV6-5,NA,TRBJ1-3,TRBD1,TGTGCCAGCAGTCCTATGACAGGGTACGGAAACACCATATATTTT,CASSPMTGYGNTIYF
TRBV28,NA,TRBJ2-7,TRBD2,TGTGCCAGCAGTTTAAGGACTAGCGGCTACGAGCAGTACTTC,CASSLRTSGYEQYF
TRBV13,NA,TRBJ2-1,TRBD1,TGTGCCAGCAGCGAGCAGGGGGCGAATGAGCAGTTCTTC,CASSEQGANEQFF
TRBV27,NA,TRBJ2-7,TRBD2,TGTGCCAGCAGTCTCAAACTCACTAGCGGCTCCTACGAGCAGTACTTC,CASSLKLTSGSYEQYF
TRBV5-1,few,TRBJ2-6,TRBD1,TGCGCCAGCAGCTCAGGGGGCTTCTCTGGGGCCAACGTCCTGACTTTC,CASSSGGFSGANVLTF
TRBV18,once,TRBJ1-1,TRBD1,TGTGCCAGCTCACCAGCTCAGGGGGCGCGAACTGAAGCTTTCTTT,CASSPAQGARTEAFF
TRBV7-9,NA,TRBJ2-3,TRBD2,TGTGCCAGCAGCTTACCCCCCGGACTAGCGGGGGGCACAGATACGCAGTATTTT,CASSLPPGLAGGTDTQYF
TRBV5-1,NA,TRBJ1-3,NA,TGCGCCAGCAGCTTGAATCGTTTGGGACTATCCTCTGGAAACACCATATATTTT,CASSLNRLGLSSGNTIYF
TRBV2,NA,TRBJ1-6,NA,TGTGCCAGCAGCGGCACAGAACCCCTCCACTTT,CASSGTEPLHF
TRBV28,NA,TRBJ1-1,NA,TGTGCCAGCAGTTCGAGGAACATGTACGCGTTT,CASSSRNMYAF
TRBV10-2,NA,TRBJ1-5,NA,TGCGCCAGCAGTCTCAGGGATCAGCCCCAGCATTTT,CASSLRDQPQHF
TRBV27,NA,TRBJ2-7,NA,TGTGCCAGCAGTATTCGAGCGTCGGGCTCCTACGAGCAGTACTTC,CASSIRASGSYEQYF
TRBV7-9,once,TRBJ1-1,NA,TGTGCCAGCAGCTTAACTCAAATAAGTACTGAAGCTTTCTTT,CASSLTQISTEAFF
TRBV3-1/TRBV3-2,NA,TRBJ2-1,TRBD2,TGTGCCAGCAGCCAAGAGGGTAGCGGGAAAGAGAATGAGCAGTTCTTC,CASSQEGSGKENEQFF
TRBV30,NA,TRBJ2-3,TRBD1,TGTGCCTGGAGTACAGGGGGCCCAGATACGCAGTATTTT,CAWSTGGPDTQYF
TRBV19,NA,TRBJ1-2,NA,TGTGCCAGTAGTAGACAGGCGAATGGCTACACCTTC,CASSRQANGYTF
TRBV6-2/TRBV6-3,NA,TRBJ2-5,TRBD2,TGTGCCAGCAGTTACTGGGTGGCGGGAGTCCCAAAGCAAGAGACCCAGTACTTC,CASSYWVAGVPKQETQYF
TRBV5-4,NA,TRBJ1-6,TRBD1,TGTGCCAGCAGCGCGGACAGGGCTTCACCCCTCCACTTT,CASSADRASPLHF
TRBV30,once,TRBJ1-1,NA,TGTGCCTGGAGTATCCAGGGTAGAACTGAAGCTTTCTTT,CAWSIQGRTEAFF
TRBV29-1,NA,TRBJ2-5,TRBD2,TGCAGCGTTGGGCTAGCGGGAGGTGGCAAGACCCAGTACTTC,CSVGLAGGGKTQYF
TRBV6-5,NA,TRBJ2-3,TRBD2,TGTGCCAGCAGTTCCGGGGGGGCGGGCACAGATACGCAGTATTTT,CASSSGGAGTDTQYF
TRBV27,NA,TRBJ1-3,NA,TGTGCCAGCAGTCCATCCGGGCCTCCAAGGGGGAACACCATATATTTT,CASSPSGPPRGNTIYF
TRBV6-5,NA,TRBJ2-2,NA,TGTGCCAGCAGCATACTAGCATCGAACACCGGGGAGCTGTTTTTT,CASSILASNTGELFF
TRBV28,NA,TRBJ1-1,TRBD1,TGTGCCAGCAAACTATACCCCCTGACAGGGTTGACGAACACTGAAGCTTTCTTT,CASKLYPLTGLTNTEAFF
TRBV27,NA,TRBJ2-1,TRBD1,TGTGCCAGCAGTTTATACAGGGGCCTTCTTTACAATGAGCAGTTCTTC,CASSLYRGLLYNEQFF
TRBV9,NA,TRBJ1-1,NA,TGTGCCAGCAGCGTAGCTTGGGGAGGGACTGAAGCTTTCTTT,CASSVAWGGTEAFF
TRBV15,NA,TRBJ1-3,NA,TGTGCCACCAGCAGAGCGACAGGAAACACCATATATTTT,CATSRATGNTIYF
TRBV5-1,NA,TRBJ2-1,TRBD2,TGCGCCAGCAGCGGTAGCGGGAGAGAGAATGAGCAGTTCTTC,CASSGSGRENEQFF
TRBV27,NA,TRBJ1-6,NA,TGTGCCAGCAAAGAACTAAGCTCCTATAATTCACCCCTCCACTTT,CASKELSSYNSPLHF
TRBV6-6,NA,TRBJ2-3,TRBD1,TGTGCCAGCAGTTATAGACAGGGGAGAGATACGCAGTATTTT,CASSYRQGRDTQYF
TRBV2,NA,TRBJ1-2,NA,TGTGCCAGCAGTAATCCCTCGTACTATGGCTACACCTTC,CASSNPSYYGYTF
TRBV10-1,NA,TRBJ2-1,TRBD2,TGCGCCAGCAGTGAGTCACTAGCGGGCGAAAATGAGCAGTTCTTC,CASSESLAGENEQFF
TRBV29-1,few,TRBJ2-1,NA,TGCAGCGTTGACGTCTCCTACAATGAGCAGTTCTTC,CSVDVSYNEQFF
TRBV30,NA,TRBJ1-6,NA,TGTGCCTGGAGTGTACGGGAAGGGGGACGATCACCCCTCCACTTT,CAWSVREGGRSPLHF